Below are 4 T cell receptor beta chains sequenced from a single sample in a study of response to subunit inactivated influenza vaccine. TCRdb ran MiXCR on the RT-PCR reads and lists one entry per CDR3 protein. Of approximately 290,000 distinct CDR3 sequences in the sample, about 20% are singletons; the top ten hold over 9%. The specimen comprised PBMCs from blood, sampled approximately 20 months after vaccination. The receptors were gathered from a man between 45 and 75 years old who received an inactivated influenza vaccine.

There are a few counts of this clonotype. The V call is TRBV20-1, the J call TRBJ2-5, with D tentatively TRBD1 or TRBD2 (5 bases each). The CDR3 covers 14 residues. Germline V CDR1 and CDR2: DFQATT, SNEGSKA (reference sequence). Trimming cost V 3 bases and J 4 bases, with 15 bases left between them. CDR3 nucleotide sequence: TGCAGTGCTAGTCTCCCGGGACGCTCAGAGACCCAGTACTTC. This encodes CSASLPGRSETQYF.

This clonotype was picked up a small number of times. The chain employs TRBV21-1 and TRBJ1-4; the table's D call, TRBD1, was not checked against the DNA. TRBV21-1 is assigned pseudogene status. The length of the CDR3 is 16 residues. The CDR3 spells CASSKERGQGDEKLFF. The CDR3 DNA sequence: TGTGCCAGCAGCAAAGAGCGGGGACAGGGAGATGAAAAACTGTTTTTT.

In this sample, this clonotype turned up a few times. CDR3 in DNA: TGTGCTAGTGGTTTGGTAGTAGGACAGGGAGTTGGTGAGCAGTTCTTC. It translates to CASGLVVGQGVGEQFF. This chain joins TRBV12-5 and TRBJ2-1; the match to TRBD1 covers 8 bases. The CDR3 totals 16 residues. Germline CDR1 is LGHNT and CDR2 is FRNRAP. V shed 0 bases, J shed 9 bases, and the junction held 10 bases outside the gene matches.

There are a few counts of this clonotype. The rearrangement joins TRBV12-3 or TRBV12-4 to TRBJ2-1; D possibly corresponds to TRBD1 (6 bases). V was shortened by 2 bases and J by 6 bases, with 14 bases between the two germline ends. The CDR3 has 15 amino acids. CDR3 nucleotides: TGTGCCAGCAGTTTACCGACAGGTTGGCGCAATGAGCAGTTCTTC. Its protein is CASSLPTGWRNEQFF.